This is a list of T cell receptor beta chains from one sample in a study of T cell repertoires in cytomegalovirus infection. TCRdb recomputed calls from the reads with MiXCR, one row per CDR3 protein. The table shows some 130,000 distinct CDR3 sequences, with over 25% occurring only once. Antigens of these TCRs are unknown. The sequencing here drew on CD8+ T cells from cultured PBMCs, taken from culture after CMV antigen stimulation. These receptors were obtained from a human donor in good health (CMV status not recorded). Some clones in this sample may be carry-over from other donors' samples. CDR3s include the opening cysteine and the closing phenylalanine or tryptophan. A D gene is named only where the DNA matches it firmly. Size values are once, few and many counts, or a class for expanded clones, and some rows have none.

v_gene	j_gene	abundance	d_gene	CDR3nt	CDR3aa
TRBV7-8	TRBJ1-4	many	TRBD1	TGTGCCAGCAGCTCCCGGGACAGGGTTGAAAAACTGTTTTTT	CASSSRDRVEKLFF
TRBV7-9	TRBJ2-7	few	.	TGTGCCAGCAGCTTACGTCCTCAGCACTCTCTTTCCTACGAGCAGTACTTC	CASSLRPQHSLSYEQYF
TRBV27	TRBJ1-2	few	.	TGTGCCAGCAGTTTATCCCCAGGCGGGGCGGGGGGCTACACCTTC	CASSLSPGGAGGYTF
TRBV4-2	TRBJ2-7	.	.	TGTGCCAGCAGCCAAGACCCGGGGCCGAACTACGAGCAGTACTTC	CASSQDPGPNYEQYF
TRBV6-2/TRBV6-3	TRBJ1-4	.	.	TGTGCCAGCAGTCCGGGGACCCTCGGGAATGAAAAACTGTTTTTT	CASSPGTLGNEKLFF
TRBV2	TRBJ1-3	.	.	TGTGCCAGCAGTGAGGGCAGGTACCGAGGAAACACCATATATTTT	CASSEGRYRGNTIYF
TRBV27	TRBJ2-3	.	.	TGTGCCAGCAGTTTATCGATCGCCGATACGCAGTATTTT	CASSLSIADTQYF
TRBV19	TRBJ2-2	few	.	TGTGCCAGTAGTATAGATACCGGGTTAAACACCGGGGAGCTGTTTTTT	CASSIDTGLNTGELFF
TRBV4-2	TRBJ1-2	many	.	TGTGCCAGCAGCCAAGAACAGGATCGCGCGTATGGCTACACCTTC	CASSQEQDRAYGYTF
TRBV27	TRBJ2-1	many	.	TGTGCCAGCAGTTTAACAGCCTCAACCTCCTACAATGAGCAGTTCTTC	CASSLTASTSYNEQFF
TRBV6-2/TRBV6-3	TRBJ2-7	many	.	TGTGCCAGCACGTCCCTACTCGAGCAGTACTTC	CASTSLLEQYF
TRBV13	TRBJ1-2	.	.	TGTGCCAGCAGCTTAGCAGGGGAAATTGGCTACACCTTC	CASSLAGEIGYTF
TRBV6-5	TRBJ2-7	.	TRBD2	TGTGCCAGCAGCTCAAACCTAACTAGCGTAACATACGAGCAGTACTTC	CASSSNLTSVTYEQYF
TRBV7-6	TRBJ2-3	.	TRBD2	TGTGCCAGCAGCGATGGACTAGAGAGGACGCAGTATTTT	CASSDGLERTQYF
TRBV11-2	TRBJ2-4	.	.	TGTGCCAGCAGCCTCGGGACTCTAGCCAAAAACATTCAGTACTTC	CASSLGTLAKNIQYF
TRBV28	TRBJ1-5	few	.	TGTGCCAGCAGCCCGCACCCACAGGGAGGCCAGCCCCAGCATTTT	CASSPHPQGGQPQHF
TRBV11-2	TRBJ2-3	.	.	TGTGCCAGCAGCTTAGATCCGGGATCTAGCACAGATACGCAGTATTTT	CASSLDPGSSTDTQYF
TRBV12-3/TRBV12-4	TRBJ2-1	.	.	TGTGCCAGCACCGAGGACGGCTCCTACAATGAGCAGTTCTTC	CASTEDGSYNEQFF
TRBV5-1	TRBJ2-2	.	.	TGCGCCAGCAGTCCTCAAGACAGCGCGAACACCGGGGAGCTGTTTTTT	CASSPQDSANTGELFF
TRBV5-6	TRBJ2-1	.	.	TGTGCCAGCAGCGGAGGGGGGGGCTGGATAAATGAGCAGTTCTTC	CASSGGGGWINEQFF
TRBV19	TRBJ1-1	.	.	TGTGCCAGTAGTATAACTGGGGGACTGAACACTGAAGCTTTCTTT	CASSITGGLNTEAFF
TRBV29-1	TRBJ2-1	.	TRBD1	TGCAGCGTTGATAGGACAGGGTCTGGTGAGCAGTTCTTC	CSVDRTGSGEQFF
TRBV7-6	TRBJ2-1	many	TRBD2	TGTGCCAGCAGCTTACTAGCGGGGGGCAATAATGAGCAGTTCTTC	CASSLLAGGNNEQFF
TRBV7-9	TRBJ2-1	.	.	TGTGCCAGCAGCTTAGAAGGGGCATCGGACAATGAGCAGTTCTTC	CASSLEGASDNEQFF
TRBV19	TRBJ1-5	.	TRBD1	TGTGCCAGTAGTGGCCCGACAGGGGTAACTCAGCCCCAGCATTTT	CASSGPTGVTQPQHF
TRBV6-6	TRBJ1-2	.	.	TGTGCCATTGAAGCCGATGGTAACTATGGCTACACCTTC	CAIEADGNYGYTF
TRBV7-8	TRBJ2-1	few	.	TGTGCCGTCCTGGCGGGCCCTCGCAATGAGCAGTTCTTC	CAVLAGPRNEQFF
TRBV7-9	TRBJ2-1	few	.	TGTGCCAGCAGCTTAGAGACGGGGGAGCAGTTCTTC	CASSLETGEQFF
TRBV12-3/TRBV12-4	TRBJ1-5	many	TRBD1	TGTGCCAGCAGTAACAACAGGGGGGCCAATCAGCCCCAGCATTTT	CASSNNRGANQPQHF